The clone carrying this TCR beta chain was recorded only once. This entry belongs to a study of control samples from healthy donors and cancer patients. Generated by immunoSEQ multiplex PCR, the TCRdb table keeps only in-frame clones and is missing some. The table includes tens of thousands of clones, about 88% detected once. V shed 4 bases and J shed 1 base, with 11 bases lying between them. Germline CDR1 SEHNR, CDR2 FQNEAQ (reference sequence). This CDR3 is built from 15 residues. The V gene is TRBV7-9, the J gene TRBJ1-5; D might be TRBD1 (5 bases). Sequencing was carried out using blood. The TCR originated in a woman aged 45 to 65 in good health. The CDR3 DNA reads TGTGCCAGCAGCTCGCTTGGGGGAAGCAATCAGCCCCAGCATTTT. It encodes CASSSLGGSNQPQHF.